This T cell receptor beta chain is from a study of blood T cell repertoires in COVID-19. Study context: The samples span acute and convalescent COVID-19 from the United States, Italy and Spain. In each case, the material was cDNA or gDNA derived from T cells, B-cell-depleted T cells, or PBMCs.

This clone was seen once. TCRdb's copy holds only in-frame clones and misses some; the assay was immunoSEQ multiplex PCR. This sample has over 250,000 clones; about nine tenths occur once, and the top ten carry 3%. Germline V lookup: CDR1 MNHEY, CDR2 SVGEGT. V was shortened by 5 bases and J by 4 bases, with 17 bases between the two germline ends. The CDR3 is made up of 16 amino acids. Cohort assignment relied on participant-reported clinical history. Cohort 3 donors counted as recovered after two negative PCRs, clearance, or resolved symptoms. The receptor comes from a woman between 45 and 60 years old who had recovered from COVID-19. The chain uses TRBV6-2 or TRBV6-3 and TRBJ2-2; a possible D gene is TRBD2 (7 bases). Sample: PBMCs or T cells enriched from blood (not recorded which). The CDR3 protein is CASSPGGPSGTGELFF. The CDR3 coding sequence is TGTGCCAGCAGTCCCGGGGGGCCTTCGGGCACCGGGGAGCTGTTTTTT.